Listed below are T cell receptor beta chains from one sample, sequenced in a study of blood T cell repertoires in COVID-19. Sequencing used immunoSEQ multiplex PCR; TCRdb keeps in-frame clones, though not all of them. Found here are about 120,000 clones, 75% to 90% of them singletons; the top ten hold roughly 4.4%. The sequencing sample was made of peripheral blood. Receptors were obtained from a woman between 45 and 60 years old with acute or convalescent COVID-19. Each CDR3 is given with its conserved first and last residue. A D gene is named only where the DNA matches it firmly. A row's size may be missing; if present it is once, few, many or a size class.

TRBD2	TRBJ2-1	once	TRBV4-1	TGCGCCAGCAGCCACCCTGCCGGAGGACTAGCGGAGATCAATGAGCAGTTCTTC	CASSHPAGGLAEINEQFF
TRBD1	TRBJ1-1	NA	TRBV25-1	TGTGCCAGCAGTGTGGACAGGGGGAACACTGAAGCTTTCTTT	CASSVDRGNTEAFF
TRBD2	TRBJ2-5	NA	TRBV7-2	TGTGCCAGCAGCTTCCTGACTAGCGGGGGAGAGACCCAGTACTTC	CASSFLTSGGETQYF
NA	TRBJ1-1	NA	TRBV9	TGTGCCAGCAGCGCTCCAGGGGAGGGTGAAGCTTTCTTT	CASSAPGEGEAFF
TRBD1	TRBJ2-7	NA	TRBV2	TGTGCCAGCAGTGCGGACAGGAACTACGAGCAGTACTTC	CASSADRNYEQYF
NA	TRBJ2-7	NA	TRBV18	TGTGCCAGCTCACCCCCCAGCTCCTACGAGCAGTACTTC	CASSPPSSYEQYF
NA	TRBJ2-3	NA	TRBV19	TGTGCCAGTAGTATCGAGGGCACAGATACGCAGTATTTT	CASSIEGTDTQYF
NA	TRBJ2-3	NA	TRBV4-1	TGCGCCAGCAGCCAAGATCCTGGGGGGGGCCCAGATACGCAGTATTTT	CASSQDPGGGPDTQYF
NA	TRBJ1-4	NA	TRBV7-9	TGTGCCAGCAGCTTAGGCGAACGTGAAAAACTGTTTTTT	CASSLGEREKLFF
TRBD1	TRBJ2-1	NA	TRBV19	TGTGCCAGTAGTCCTAATACAGGGGAAGGCAATGAGCAGTTCTTC	CASSPNTGEGNEQFF
NA	TRBJ2-7	NA	TRBV11-2	TGTGCCAGCAGCTTACAGGTCTCCTACGAGCAGTACTTC	CASSLQVSYEQYF
NA	TRBJ1-6	NA	TRBV24-1	TGTGCCACCCAACCCGGGGGGGGGAATTCACCCCTCCACTTT	CATQPGGGNSPLHF
TRBD1	TRBJ1-3	NA	TRBV2	TGTGCCAGCAGTTTGGAGGACAGGGGCGGAAACACCATATATTTT	CASSLEDRGGNTIYF
NA	TRBJ1-6	NA	TRBV28	TGTGCCAGCACCGTTTCCCCCTTTTCACCCCTCCACTTT	CASTVSPFSPLHF
TRBD1	TRBJ2-7	NA	TRBV30	TGTGCCTGGAGTGTCCCCGGGACAGGGAAGTTATGGGAGCAGTACTTC	CAWSVPGTGKLWEQYF
TRBD1	TRBJ2-7	NA	TRBV30	TGTGCCTGGGAGAAGGGACAGGGATCCTACGAGCAGTACTTC	CAWEKGQGSYEQYF
NA	TRBJ2-2	once	TRBV6-6	TGTGCCAGCAGTTACCCGGGCGGGGAGCTGTTTTTT	CASSYPGGELFF
NA	TRBJ1-1	NA	TRBV5-4	TGTGCCCTTTCCCTAGACAGGCGGGACACTGAAGCTTTCTTT	CALSLDRRDTEAFF
NA	TRBJ2-2	NA	TRBV19	TGTGCCAGTAGTAACAGCGGGTCGAACACCGGGGAGCTGTTTTTT	CASSNSGSNTGELFF
NA	TRBJ2-5	NA	TRBV11-1	TGTGCCAGCAGCTCGTACAGGGTAGAGACCCAGTACTTC	CASSSYRVETQYF
NA	TRBJ1-2	once	TRBV19	TGTGCCAGTAGCAACAGAGGGGGCTACACCTTC	CASSNRGGYTF
NA	TRBJ2-2	NA	TRBV5-4	TGTGCCAGCAGCTTGGGGTCAGGAACCGGGGAGCTGTTTTTT	CASSLGSGTGELFF
NA	TRBJ2-2	NA	TRBV10-3	TGTGCCATCAGTGGGCAGGCTCTCTCCGGGGAGCTGTTTTTT	CAISGQALSGELFF
NA	TRBJ2-7	NA	TRBV6-5	TGTGCCAGCACCAGAACAGGATCCTACGAGCAGTACTTC	CASTRTGSYEQYF
NA	TRBJ1-6	NA	TRBV6-2/TRBV6-3	TGTGCCAGCAGTTACCAGGATAATTCACCCCTCCACTTT	CASSYQDNSPLHF
TRBD1	TRBJ1-2	NA	TRBV28	TGTGCCAGCAGTTTAACGGACAGGACTCACTATGGCTACACCTTC	CASSLTDRTHYGYTF
TRBD2	TRBJ2-3	NA	TRBV7-6	TGTGCCAGCAGCTTAGCGCCTAGCGGGACTAGCACAGATACGCAGTATTTT	CASSLAPSGTSTDTQYF
NA	TRBJ2-3	NA	TRBV3-1/TRBV3-2	TGTGCCAGCAGCCAAGATCGTCGGGGAAATACGCAGTATTTT	CASSQDRRGNTQYF
NA	TRBJ1-5	NA	TRBV28	TGTGCCAGCAGTTTCGCGGTGGGGGCAACTCAGCCCCAGCATTTT	CASSFAVGATQPQHF
TRBD2	TRBJ2-1	NA	TRBV7-3	TGTGCCAGCAGCCCCCAGGAGCGGGGGGGCTCGGATGAGCAGTTCTTC	CASSPQERGGSDEQFF
TRBD2	TRBJ2-7	NA	TRBV28	TGTGCCAGCAGTTTTCGGACTAGCGGGAGGCAGTACGAGCAGTACTTC	CASSFRTSGRQYEQYF
TRBD1	TRBJ1-1	NA	TRBV3-1/TRBV3-2	TGTGCCAGCAGCCAAGGGACAGGGGGAAACACTGAAGCTTTCTTT	CASSQGTGGNTEAFF
NA	TRBJ1-1	NA	TRBV19	TGTGCCAGTAGTGTCGACGCGGGGAGTGAAGCTTTCTTT	CASSVDAGSEAFF
NA	TRBJ1-4	NA	TRBV4-3	TGCGCCAGCAGCCAAGATGGAGGGAGGAATGAAAAACTGTTTTTT	CASSQDGGRNEKLFF
TRBD1	TRBJ1-2	NA	TRBV2	TGTGCCAGCAGTGGGGACAGGGGGCTCGGCTATGGCTACACCTTC	CASSGDRGLGYGYTF
TRBD2	TRBJ2-1	NA	TRBV30	TGTGCCTGGAGTGTAAGGGGACTAGCGGGAGGGGGCCAGGTCTTC	CAWSVRGLAGGGQVF
NA	TRBJ1-1	NA	TRBV29-1	TGCAGCGTCTCGGAGGGCCTGAACACTGAAGCTTTCTTT	CSVSEGLNTEAFF
NA	TRBJ2-2	NA	TRBV19	TGTGCCAGTAGTATAGTCGCCGGGGAGCTGTTTTTT	CASSIVAGELFF
NA	TRBJ2-6	NA	TRBV27	TGTGCCAGCAGCTACAGGGCCGCTCCCTTCGGGGCCAACGTCCTGACTTTC	CASSYRAAPFGANVLTF
NA	TRBJ1-4	NA	TRBV5-6	TGTGCCAGCAACCAGGGGTTTGCTAATGAAAAACTGTTTTTT	CASNQGFANEKLFF
NA	TRBJ1-4	NA	TRBV19	TGTGCCAGTAGTATAAAGGGGCTCAATAATGAAAAACTGTTTTTT	CASSIKGLNNEKLFF
NA	TRBJ2-2	NA	TRBV2	TGTGCCAGCAGACAGGCCGGGGAGCTGTTTTTT	CASRQAGELFF
NA	TRBJ2-1	NA	TRBV7-9	TGTGCCAGCAGCTTAGTGATACGGGAGCAGTTCTTC	CASSLVIREQFF
NA	TRBJ2-2	NA	TRBV9	TGTGCCAGCAGCGGCCAAGGGGTCTCCGGGGAGCTGTTTTTT	CASSGQGVSGELFF
TRBD1	TRBJ2-3	NA	TRBV18	TGTGCCAGCTCACCACGGCAGGGGGCGGTTCAGTTCGCAGATACGCAGTATTTT	CASSPRQGAVQFADTQYF
TRBD2	TRBJ2-3	NA	TRBV6-5	TGTGCCAGCACCTTGCTAGCGGGGGGGCAAGATACGCAGTATTTT	CASTLLAGGQDTQYF
TRBD1	TRBJ1-6	NA	TRBV19	TGTGCCAGTAGTATTATCCCCGACAGGGGCTCACCCCTCCACTTT	CASSIIPDRGSPLHF
TRBD1	TRBJ1-2	once	TRBV18	TGTGCCAGCTCACAGGCGACAGGGTCCGGCTCTGGCTACACCTTC	CASSQATGSGSGYTF
NA	TRBJ2-2	NA	TRBV7-3	TGTGCCAGCAGCTTTGCAGGGCCCGGGGAGCTGTTTTTT	CASSFAGPGELFF
TRBD1	TRBJ1-1	NA	TRBV27	TGTGCCAGCAGTTTATACGACAGGGTGAACACTGAAGCTTTCTTT	CASSLYDRVNTEAFF
NA	TRBJ1-4	few	TRBV7-9	TGTGCCAGCAACTTAAATCTTGAAAAACTGTTTTTT	CASNLNLEKLFF